This T cell receptor beta chain was found in a study of cytomegalovirus exposure and HLA in healthy donors. Whole-study findings and limits: Clonal expansion, a later analysis showed, was greater in HLA-associated TCR beta chains than in equally common others. Later analysis placed DRB1 highest and HLA-C lowest in TCR association rates, which differed by HLA locus.

Note on this clone: Its antigen is as yet unknown.

PCR primers comprised 60 Vbeta and 13 Jbeta primers. Method: immunoSEQ multiplex PCR; TCRdb's copy keeps in-frame clones and lacks some. The profile covers around 170,000 clones, with more than 75% appearing a single time and about 2.5% taken by the ten largest. CDR1 is MNHNS, CDR2 SASEGT, per germline. The CDR3 spans 13 residues. The trim removed 8 bases at V and 3 bases at J, leaving 7 bases unmatched. The donors were healthy bone marrow donors. The chain combines TRBV6-1 with TRBJ2-7; TRBD1 agrees at 7 bases. The source of this sequence is a woman aged 25 to 39 in good health and CMV-seropositive. Source material: PBMCs. The chain's CDR3 is CASQKGQYYEQYF. Written as DNA, the CDR3 is TGTGCCAGCCAGAAGGGACAGTACTACGAGCAGTACTTC.